The 27 T cell receptor beta chains listed next were all sequenced from one sample in a study of T cell changes during pregnancy in multiple sclerosis. TCRdb's table, derived via immunoSEQ multiplex PCR, lists solely in-frame clones and lacks some. The sample comprises tens of thousands of clones, over 80% of which are singletons, and roughly 5.6% rests with the top ten. This material consisted of peripheral blood, taken in the first trimester of pregnancy. The receptor source for this set is a female donor in good health, enrolled as a control in a pregnancy study.

CDR3 amino acids: CASIHSGSSYNEQFF. As DNA, the CDR3 is TGTGCCAGCATCCATAGCGGGAGCTCCTACAATGAGCAGTTCTTC. The rearrangement uses TRBV28 and TRBJ2-1; 9 nucleotides match TRBD2. Germline values: CDR1 MDHEN, CDR2 SYDVKM. The CDR3 is 15 amino acids. Unmatched junction bases numbered 4, after V lost 7 bases and J lost 0 bases.

This clone was observed a single time. V usage is TRBV29-1 and J usage is TRBJ2-4; 8 bases are shared with TRBD1. Germline values: CDR1 SQVTM, CDR2 ANQGSEA. The CDR3 runs 15 residues. The J segment lost 2 bases and the V segment lost 3 bases, leaving 6 bases of the junction unmatched. This chain's CDR3 is CSVDGDRGSKNIQYF. CDR3 nucleotide sequence: TGCAGCGTTGACGGAGACAGGGGATCCAAAAACATTCAGTACTTC.

This clone was detected once. This sequence joins TRBV7-9 and TRBJ2-2; TRBD2 matches 14 bases. V lost 7 bases to trimming and J lost 8 bases; unmatched junction nucleotides: 12. The CDR3 covers 17 residues. Germline V gene sequence: CDR1 SEHNR, CDR2 FQNEAQ (reference sequence). The CDR3 DNA reads TGTGCCAGCATCCCTTCGGGACTAGCGGGAGCCAGGGGGGAGCTGTTTTTT. Protein product: CASIPSGLAGARGELFF.

The gene calls are TRBV28 and TRBJ2-1; 13 bases fit TRBD2. With V trimmed by 6 bases and J by 5 bases, 7 bases remained unmatched. The length of the CDR3 is 16 residues. Germline lookup yields CDR1 MDHEN and CDR2 SYDVKM. Here the CDR3 DNA reads TGTGCCAGCAGCCCATCACTAGCGGGAGGGCACAATGAGCAGTTCTTC. Amino acids: CASSPSLAGGHNEQFF.

In DNA form, the CDR3 reads TGTGCCAGCAGCGAAACCGGGACACTCTACGAGCAGTACTTC. Encoded protein: CASSETGTLYEQYF. This chain connects TRBV6-5 to TRBJ2-7, with D maybe TRBD1 (6 bases). The CDR3 is 14 amino acids. The germline V gene encodes CDR1 MNHEY and CDR2 SVGAGI. The V end was cut by 6 bases, the J end by 3 bases, with 15 bases between.

V gene TRBV28 combines with J gene TRBJ1-2, with D possibly being TRBD1 (6 bases). The CDR3 has 16 amino acids. Between the trimmed V and J ends, which lost 6 bases and 3 bases, there was a span of 20 bases. From germline, CDR1 is MDHEN and CDR2 SYDVKM. The CDR3 DNA sequence: TGTGCCAGCAGCCCGCTTGGGCCAGGGGTCTACTATGGCTACACCTTC. Translated, it gives CASSPLGPGVYYGYTF.

The chain carries TRBV5-6 and TRBJ2-7, with 12 positions matching TRBD1. J lost 4 bases, V lost 4 bases, and 9 bases had no gene match. The CDR3 totals 16 residues. Looked up from germline, CDR1 is SGHDT and CDR2 is YYEEEE. The CDR3 DNA is TGTGCCAGCAGCCCCCGCGGGACAGGGGGCCGTTACGAGCAGTACTTC. Protein: CASSPRGTGGRYEQYF. Filled out from reference TRBV5-6 and TRBJ2-7, the complete variable domain reads DAGVTQSPTHLIKTRGQQVTLRCSPKSGHDTVSWYQQALGQGPQFIFQYYEEEERQRGNFPDRFSGHQFPNYSSELNVNALLLGDSALYLCASSPRGTGGRYEQYFGPGTRLTVT.

CDR3 coding DNA: TGTGCCAGCAGCACCACTGGGCGGGGGGACGAGCAGTACTTC. Its protein is CASSTTGRGDEQYF. This sequence joins TRBV9 and TRBJ2-7; 8 nucleotides agree with TRBD2. The CDR3 spans 14 residues. CDR1 is SGDLS, CDR2 YYNGEE, per germline. J lost 5 bases, V lost 4 bases, and 8 bases had no gene match.

This clone occurred a few times. The chain is built from TRBV13 and TRBJ1-1, with a possible D match to TRBD1 (5 bases). The CDR3 has 14 amino acids. Germline V lookup: CDR1 PRHDT, CDR2 FYEKMQ (reference sequence). Between the trimmed V and J ends, which lost 5 bases and 1 base, there was a span of 11 bases. The CDR3 loop is CASSLDTSNTEAFF. CDR3 nucleotide sequence: TGTGCCAGCAGCCTGGACACCTCGAACACTGAAGCTTTCTTT.

The V call is TRBV28, the J call TRBJ2-7; 9 bases line up with TRBD2. Looked up from germline, CDR1 is MDHEN and CDR2 is SYDVKM. J was trimmed by 9 bases and V by 6 bases; bases with no gene match: 6. The CDR3 runs to 12 residues. The CDR3 nucleotides read TGTGCCAGCAGCGGCGGGAGGGCCCGGCAGTACTTC. It specifies CASSGGRARQYF.

V is TRBV9 and J is TRBJ2-1; 7 nucleotides agree with TRBD2. Germline V gene lookup returns CDR1 SGDLS and CDR2 YYNGEE. The CDR3 is 15 residues long. J was trimmed by 2 bases and V by 4 bases; bases with no gene match: 6. The CDR3 coding sequence is TGTGCCAGCAGCCCGCGGGAGAAGACCTACAATGAGCAGTTCTTC. This sequence encodes CASSPREKTYNEQFF.

The sample holds one count of this clone. The genes are TRBV2 and TRBJ1-4; the D gene is possibly TRBD1 (5 bases). Trimming took off 2 bases at V and 7 bases at J, with 17 bases between the two ends. The CDR3 loop spans 16 amino acids. The V gene's germline CDR1 is SNHLY and CDR2 FYNNEI. The CDR3 reads CASSEQTALITEKLFF. CDR3 nucleotide sequence: TGTGCCAGCAGTGAACAGACAGCGCTCATCACTGAAAAACTGTTTTTT.

This chain connects TRBV19 to TRBJ1-1, with 8 bases aligning to TRBD1. This CDR3 spans 18 amino acids. CDR1 is LNHDA, CDR2 SQIVND, per germline (reference sequence). V lost 1 base, J lost 0 bases, and 10 bases stayed unmatched. The CDR3 DNA reads as TGTGCCAGTAGTATAGGCGTCGGGACAGGCAGACTGAACACTGAAGCTTTCTTT. It yields the protein CASSIGVGTGRLNTEAFF. Drawing the rest from reference TRBV19 and TRBJ1-1, the complete variable domain is DGGITQSPKYLFRKEGQNVTLSCEQNLNHDAMYWYRQDPGQGLRLIYYSQIVNDFQKGDIAEGYSVSREKKESFPLTVTSAQKNPTAFYLCASSIGVGTGRLNTEAFFGQGTRLTVV.

This chain uses TRBV19 with TRBJ1-5, with 8 bases aligning to TRBD1. CDR3 length: 15 amino acids. The trim removed 4 bases at V and 4 bases at J, leaving 6 bases unmatched. Germline V gene lookup returns CDR1 LNHDA and CDR2 SQIVND (reference sequence). The CDR3 protein is CASSTGGWGNQPQHF. The CDR3 DNA is TGTGCCAGTAGTACAGGGGGCTGGGGAAATCAGCCCCAGCATTTT.

This clone was detected only once. This chain links TRBV4-1 with TRBJ1-5, with 8 bases matching TRBD1. This CDR3 is built from 15 residues. Germline loops: CDR1 MGHRA, CDR2 YSYEKL. The J segment lost 4 bases and the V segment lost 3 bases, leaving 5 bases of the junction unmatched. Written as DNA, the CDR3 is TGCGCCAGCAGCCATCAGGGGGCTCGGAATCAGCCCCAGCATTTT. As protein: CASSHQGARNQPQHF.

The rearrangement uses TRBV7-2 and TRBJ1-1; no firm D call. V was pared by 3 bases and J by 5 bases, with 16 bases between. Germline CDR1 SGHTA, CDR2 FQGNSA. The CDR3 runs 15 residues. CDR3 bases: TGTGCCAGCAGCTTCGGAGGGAGGAGGGAAACTGAAGCTTTCTTT. Protein sequence: CASSFGGRRETEAFF. Together with reference TRBV7-2 and TRBJ1-1, the CDR3 gives the full variable domain: GAGVSQSPSNKVTEKGKDVELRCDPISGHTALYWYRQSLGQGLEFLIYFQGNSAPDKSGLPSDRFSAERTGGSVSTLTIQRTQQEDSAVYLCASSFGGRRETEAFFGQGTRLTVV.

This clone was counted only a few times. J is TRBJ1-1 and V is TRBV19; the D gene is possibly TRBD1 (5 bases). CDR3 size: 13 residues. V was trimmed by 3 bases and J by 2 bases, leaving 7 bases between them. Germline CDR1 is LNHDA and CDR2 is SQIVND (reference sequence). CDR3 bases: TGTGCCAGTAGTATGACAGATAACACTGAAGCTTTCTTT. It specifies CASSMTDNTEAFF.

The V and J genes are TRBV13 and TRBJ1-3; D uncertain. V shed 6 bases and J shed 4 bases, with 10 bases lying between them. The CDR3 is 13 amino acids. Per germline, CDR1 PRHDT and CDR2 FYEKMQ (reference sequence). DNA of the CDR3: TGTGCCAGCAGTCTCCCGGGGGGAAACACCATATATTTT. Protein: CASSLPGGNTIYF.

By sample fraction, this clone is medium-sized. V is TRBV28 and J is TRBJ1-5; unclear D gene. Germline V lookup: CDR1 MDHEN, CDR2 SYDVKM. Deletions cut 7 bases from V and 3 bases from J, with 16 bases between. This CDR3 is built from 15 residues. The CDR3 here is CASKIGQVNNQPQHF. CDR3 nucleotide sequence: TGTGCCAGCAAAATTGGGCAGGTCAACAATCAGCCCCAGCATTTT. The full variable domain, with the rest looked up from reference TRBV28 and TRBJ1-5, is DVKVTQSSRYLVKRTGEKVFLECVQDMDHENMFWYRQDPGLGLRLIYFSYDVKMKEKGDIPEGYSVSREKKERFSLILESASTNQTSMYLCASKIGQVNNQPQHFGDGTRLSIL.

The genes are TRBV7-8 and TRBJ2-7; 9 bases agree with TRBD1. Germline assignment: CDR1 SGHVS and CDR2 FQNEAQ. The CDR3 sequence is 14 residues long. Unmatched junction bases numbered 4, after V lost 3 bases and J lost 4 bases. The chain's CDR3 is CASSFGQGRYEQYF. DNA of the CDR3: TGTGCCAGCAGCTTTGGACAGGGGAGGTACGAGCAGTACTTC.

The chain links TRBV9 to TRBJ2-5; weak D call: TRBD1 (6 bases). From germline, CDR1 is SGDLS and CDR2 YYNGEE. CDR3 size: 14 residues. V was shortened by 3 bases and J by 4 bases, with 13 bases between the two germline ends. The CDR3 DNA reads as TGTGCCAGCAGCGCAGAGGGGGTAGGAGAGACCCAGTACTTC. Translating gives CASSAEGVGETQYF.

The chain couples TRBV7-6 to TRBJ1-4, with 8 positions matching TRBD1. The trim removed 5 bases at V and 3 bases at J, leaving 20 bases unmatched. The CDR3 is 20 amino acids. CDR1 SGHVS and CDR2 FNYEAQ come from the germline V gene. In DNA, the CDR3 is TGTGCCAGCAGCCAAGGACCCAGGGACAGGATAGGGGGCTCTAATGAAAAACTGTTTTTT. It encodes CASSQGPRDRIGGSNEKLFF. The variable domain in full, completed from reference TRBV7-6 and TRBJ1-4, reads GAGVSQSPRYKVTKRGQDVALRCDPISGHVSLYWYRQALGQGPEFLTYFNYEAQQDKSGLPNDRFSAERPEGSISTLTIQRTEQRDSAMYRCASSQGPRDRIGGSNEKLFFGSGTQLSVL.

V is TRBV5-5 and J is TRBJ1-2, with D unresolved. The CDR3 is 16 residues long. Looked up from germline, CDR1 is SGHKS and CDR2 is YYEKEE (reference sequence). V was cut by 0 bases and J by 1 base, with 13 bases left in between. CDR3 nucleotides: TGTGCCAGCAGCTTGGTGTCCGGGAAGTATAACTATGGCTACACCTTC. Protein sequence: CASSLVSGKYNYGYTF.

J is TRBJ2-1 and V is TRBV7-3, with D unresolved. V lost 5 bases, J lost 3 bases, and 8 bases lay in between. This CDR3 contains 13 residues. Germline V gene sequence: CDR1 SGHTA, CDR2 FQGTGA. The CDR3 nucleotides read TGTGCCAGCAGCCCCCGAGGCTACAATGAGCAGTTCTTC. This encodes CASSPRGYNEQFF.

This chain uses TRBV5-1 with TRBJ2-3; 7 bases align to TRBD1. J lost 1 base, V lost 1 base, and 9 bases had no gene match. Germline loops: CDR1 SGHRS, CDR2 YFSETQ. The CDR3 loop spans 17 amino acids. The CDR3 nucleotides are TGCGCCAGCAGCTTGCAACAGGGGCCCCACCGCACAGATACGCAGTATTTT. This sequence encodes CASSLQQGPHRTDTQYF.

This chain links TRBV5-1 with TRBJ2-1; 7 nucleotides match TRBD2. Trimming took 3 bases from V and 4 from J; bases not matched to a gene: 13. CDR1 SGHRS and CDR2 YFSETQ come from the germline V gene. There are 17 residues in the CDR3. The CDR3 sequence: CASSSAVGGRKYNEQFF. For the CDR3, the DNA is TGCGCCAGCAGCTCGGCGGTGGGGGGGAGGAAGTACAATGAGCAGTTCTTC.

The rearrangement joins TRBV27 to TRBJ1-4; TRBD1 is a possible D gene (6 bases). Trimming cost V 8 bases and J 4 bases, with 14 bases left between them. This CDR3 has 14 amino acids. The germline gives CDR1 MNHEY, CDR2 SMNVEV (reference sequence). CDR3 protein: CASRSLGGNEKLFF. CDR3 DNA: TGTGCCAGCCGAAGCCTAGGGGGTAATGAAAAACTGTTTTTT.